Following are 16 T cell receptor beta chains from one sample sequenced in a study of cytomegalovirus exposure and HLA in healthy donors. Primers: 60 Vbeta forward and 13 Jbeta reverse. Measured with immunoSEQ multiplex PCR; TCRdb has only the in-frame clones, and not every one. The clone table shows about 53,000 clones, with the ten largest holding over 10%. Sequenced material: PBMCs. The receptor set was obtained from a man aged 18 to 30 in good health and CMV-seropositive.

The rearrangement uses TRBV9 and TRBJ1-2; 11 bases are a match to TRBD1. V lost 0 bases, J lost 8 bases, and 6 bases stayed unmatched. The CDR3 covers 15 residues. CDR1 and CDR2 (germline): SGDLS, YYNGEE. The CDR3 nucleotides are TGTGCCAGCAGCGTAGATGGACAGGGGGCGCAGGGCTACACCTTC. It yields the protein CASSVDGQGAQGYTF.

The V call is TRBV7-2, the J call TRBJ2-1, with D perhaps matching TRBD2 (6 bases). Germline V lookup: CDR1 SGHTA, CDR2 FQGNSA. There are 15 residues in the CDR3. The V and J ends lost 4 bases and 6 bases respectively, with 16 bases between them. Here the CDR3 reads CASSSQGGRGNEQFF. In DNA form, the CDR3 reads TGTGCCAGCAGCTCCCAAGGCGGGCGGGGCAATGAGCAGTTCTTC.

The CDR3 region has the DNA TGTGCCAGCAGCTTTGACCTGGGACAGGGCGGTTCACCCCTCCACTTT. It translates to CASSFDLGQGGSPLHF. The V call is TRBV5-5, the J call TRBJ1-6, with 9 bases identical to TRBD1. V was clipped by 2 bases and J by 9 bases; unmatched bases: 9. The CDR3 spans 16 residues. The germline gives CDR1 SGHKS, CDR2 YYEKEE (reference sequence).

The chain links TRBV19 to TRBJ1-1; TRBD1 is a possible D gene (5 bases). Germline CDR1 LNHDA, CDR2 SQIVND (reference sequence). The V end was cut by 3 bases, the J end by 4 bases, with 15 bases between. The length of the CDR3 is 15 residues. The CDR3 sequence: CASSMIQAPGTEAFF. In nucleotides, the CDR3 is TGTGCCAGTAGTATGATACAGGCCCCGGGCACTGAAGCTTTCTTT.

The V gene is TRBV7-8, the J gene TRBJ2-4; the D is unclear. V was pared by 1 base and J by 2 bases, with 18 bases between. CDR3 length equals 18 residues. Germline CDR1 and CDR2: SGHVS and FQNEAQ. CDR3 in DNA: TGTGCCAGCAGCTTAGATGAACTTTCCACAGATACCAAAAACATTCAGTACTTC. Its translation: CASSLDELSTDTKNIQYF. Full variable domain (outside the CDR3, taken from reference TRBV7-8 and TRBJ2-4): GAGVSQSPRYKVAKRGQDVALRCDPISGHVSLFWYQQALGQGPEFLTYFQNEAQLDKSGLPSDRFFAERPEGSVSTLKIQRTQQEDSAVYLCASSLDELSTDTKNIQYFGAGTRLSVL.

The chain couples TRBV5-1 to TRBJ2-7; D may be TRBD1 (5 bases). Trimming stripped 0 bases from V and 4 bases from J, with 11 bases between. The CDR3 has 14 residues. In germline, CDR1 is SGHRS, CDR2 YFSETQ. The CDR3 DNA sequence: TGCGCCAGCAGCTTGGAACAGGCTTTATACGAGCAGTACTTC. Residues: CASSLEQALYEQYF.

The V call is TRBV2, the J call TRBJ2-7, with unresolved D. Germline V gene data show CDR1 as SNHLY and CDR2 as FYNNEI. The CDR3 loop spans 10 amino acids. V gave up 9 bases and J gave up 3 bases, with 6 bases separating them. The DNA for the CDR3 is TGTGCCAGTCAGTTCTACGAGCAGTACTTC. Translating it yields CASQFYEQYF.

The chain couples TRBV19 to TRBJ1-1; TRBD1 is a possible D gene (5 bases). CDR3 length: 9 amino acids. From germline, CDR1 is LNHDA and CDR2 SQIVND (reference sequence). V was clipped by 10 bases and J by 6 bases, with 6 bases between them. CDR3 sequence: CATGPEAFF. CDR3 in DNA: TGTGCCACAGGGCCTGAAGCTTTCTTT.

The genes are TRBV28 and TRBJ1-5, with no clear D. The CDR3 sequence is 14 residues long. Germline CDR1 is MDHEN and CDR2 is SYDVKM. V lost 5 bases, J lost 3 bases, and 11 bases lay in between. The CDR3 loop reads CASSLQSHNQPQHF. CDR3 nucleotide sequence: TGTGCCAGCAGTCTTCAGTCCCACAATCAGCCCCAGCATTTT.

The V and J genes are TRBV9 and TRBJ2-7, with a tentative D call TRBD1 (5 bases). Per germline, CDR1 SGDLS and CDR2 YYNGEE. The length of the CDR3 is 15 residues. With 0 bases removed from V and 3 bases from J, the gap between germline ends came to 13 bases. CDR3 sequence reads: CASSVDQGQGYEQYF. The CDR3 DNA follows: TGTGCCAGCAGCGTAGACCAGGGCCAGGGCTACGAGCAGTACTTC.

Points on this clone: One junction end does not reproduce the germline sequence, and a read error may be involved. The chain joins TRBV13 to TRBJ2-7; D uncertain. In germline, CDR1 is PRHDT, CDR2 FYEKMQ (reference sequence). The CDR3 sequence is 13 residues long. The CDR3 loop is CAGSLSLTYEQYF. As DNA, the CDR3 is TGTGCCGGCAGCTTATCTCTAACCTACGAGCAGTACTTC.

The chain recombines TRBV16 with TRBJ2-1; possibly TRBD2 for D (5 bases). Trimming took 0 bases from V and 5 from J, leaving 5 bases between them. Germline assignment: CDR1 KGHSY and CDR2 FQNENV. CDR3 length equals 13 residues. The CDR3 nucleotides are TGTGCCAGCAGCCAATCGAGGGACAATGAGCAGTTCTTC. As protein: CASSQSRDNEQFF.

DNA for the CDR3: TGCAGCGTTCAGGGGGATCCGCGGCCCTATGGCTACACCTTC. It translates to CSVQGDPRPYGYTF. J is TRBJ1-2 and V is TRBV29-1; 7 bases are shared with TRBD1. The CDR3 spans 14 residues. Germline lookup yields CDR1 SQVTM and CDR2 ANQGSEA. V shed 5 bases, J shed 4 bases, and the junction held 10 bases outside the gene matches.

V is TRBV7-9 and J is TRBJ1-1; tentative D call: TRBD1 (6 bases). Per the germline V gene, CDR1 is SEHNR and CDR2 is FQNEAQ (reference sequence). This CDR3 contains 19 residues. Trimming removed 1 base from V and 7 bases from J, with 28 bases in between. CDR3 coding DNA: TGTGCCAGCAGCTTAGTCAAACCGCGGACAGAAGGGTCAAACCTTGAAGCTTTCTTT. Its translation is CASSLVKPRTEGSNLEAFF.

CDR3 protein: CASSLSLAGGGEQFF. In DNA form, the CDR3 reads TGTGCCAGCAGTTTGTCCCTAGCGGGAGGAGGTGAGCAGTTCTTC. The V call is TRBV28, the J call TRBJ2-1; the match to TRBD2 covers 11 bases. CDR3 length: 15 amino acids. Germline lookup yields CDR1 MDHEN and CDR2 SYDVKM. Trimming at V came to 3 bases and at J to 9 bases, leaving 7 bases not matched to a gene.

This chain connects TRBV6-5 to TRBJ1-2; D may be TRBD1 (5 bases). The CDR3 is 15 residues long. In germline, CDR1 is MNHEY, CDR2 SVGAGI. V was shortened by 3 bases and J by 2 bases, with 13 bases between the two germline ends. DNA for the CDR3: TGTGCCAGCAGTTATGGGGGACTGACAAACTATGGCTACACCTTC. Translated: CASSYGGLTNYGYTF.